A single sample is the source of the 7 T cell receptor beta chains below, sequenced in a study of T cell changes during pregnancy in multiple sclerosis. Libraries were prepared by immunoSEQ multiplex PCR; TCRdb keeps only in-frame clonotypes and omits some of them. The data show fewer than 75,000 clones, with 75% to 95% seen just once and 3% to 4% held by the top ten. Here the sequenced sample was peripheral blood, taken after pregnancy. The receptors shown here come from a female donor in good health, enrolled as a control in a pregnancy study.

This chain links TRBV19 with TRBJ1-1; D unresolved. V lost 1 base, J lost 3 bases, and 9 bases lay in between. The CDR3 covers 14 residues. Germline CDR1 reads LNHDA; CDR2 reads SQIVND (reference sequence). DNA of the CDR3: TGTGCCAGTAGTATAGGAGGCCCGGACACTGAAGCTTTCTTT. It encodes CASSIGGPDTEAFF.

The rearrangement uses TRBV7-2 and TRBJ2-1; the D is unclear. This CDR3 contains 15 residues. Trimming took off 0 bases at V and 0 bases at J, with 6 bases between the two ends. The germline CDR1 and CDR2 sequences are SGHTA and FQGNSA. CDR3 nucleotides: TGTGCCAGCAGCTTAGCGGTCAGCTCCTACAATGAGCAGTTCTTC. Amino acids: CASSLAVSSYNEQFF.

V usage is TRBV20-1 and J usage is TRBJ2-1, with D unclear. The CDR3 has 11 amino acids. Trimming removed 3 bases at V and 5 bases at J, with 5 bases between. The germline V gene encodes CDR1 DFQATT and CDR2 SNEGSKA (reference sequence). The CDR3 here is CSASPDNEQFF. The CDR3, as DNA: TGCAGTGCTAGCCCGGACAATGAGCAGTTCTTC.

The chain couples TRBV4-3 to TRBJ2-1; the match to TRBD2 covers 7 bases. This CDR3 comprises 16 residues. With V trimmed by 0 bases and J by 4 bases, 6 bases remained unmatched. Germline V gives CDR1 LGHNA, CDR2 YSLEER. The chain's CDR3 is CASSQDLAGLYNEQFF. In DNA form, the CDR3 reads TGCGCCAGCAGCCAAGATCTGGCGGGACTATACAATGAGCAGTTCTTC.

The chain employs TRBV7-9 and TRBJ2-7, with no clear D. The germline gives CDR1 SEHNR, CDR2 FQNEAQ (reference sequence). The CDR3 loop spans 13 amino acids. Trimming pared 3 bases from V and 7 bases from J, leaving 13 bases between. The chain's CDR3 is CASSFHAVTEQYF. CDR3 DNA sequence: TGTGCCAGCAGCTTTCACGCGGTGACGGAGCAGTACTTC.

The table lists this clone with a count of one. J is TRBJ1-6 and V is TRBV6-5; D uncertain. V was cut by 3 bases and J by 0 bases, with 9 bases left in between. CDR1 MNHEY and CDR2 SVGAGI come from the germline V gene. The CDR3 is 16 amino acids. Here the CDR3 reads CASSYRGSSYNSPLHF. The CDR3 bases are TGTGCCAGCAGTTATAGAGGGAGCTCCTATAATTCACCCCTCCACTTT.

The J gene is TRBJ2-3, the V gene TRBV7-2; TRBD2 aligns across 7 bases. Germline trimming cut 1 base from V and 4 bases from J; bases unmatched to any gene: 17. The germline gives CDR1 SGHTA, CDR2 FQGNSA. CDR3 length: 19 amino acids. CDR3 coding DNA: TGTGCCAGCAGCTTAGGTTGGGGATCTAGCGGTAGGAGGTCAGATACGCAGTATTTT. Translation: CASSLGWGSSGRRSDTQYF. Using reference TRBV7-2 and TRBJ2-3 for the parts outside the CDR3, the full variable domain is GAGVSQSPSNKVTEKGKDVELRCDPISGHTALYWYRQSLGQGLEFLIYFQGNSAPDKSGLPSDRFSAERTGGSVSTLTIQRTQQEDSAVYLCASSLGWGSSGRRSDTQYFGPGTRLTVL.